The clone carrying this T cell receptor beta chain was seen only once. The V gene's germline CDR1 is GTSNPN and CDR2 SVGIG (reference sequence). Deletions cut 3 bases from V and 2 bases from J, with 11 bases between. The CDR3 length is 13 residues. The entry originates in a study of blood T cell repertoires in COVID-19. At the level of the study: Nucleic acid was either cDNA or gDNA, and it came from T cells, B-cell-depleted T cells, or PBMCs.

Libraries were prepared by immunoSEQ multiplex PCR; TCRdb keeps only in-frame clonotypes and omits some of them. The data contain 110,000 or so clones, roughly 84% of them seen just once; the ten biggest clones take up more than 7%. Sequenced: peripheral blood. The chain joins TRBV30 to TRBJ2-7; D is possibly TRBD1 (5 bases). The receptor was isolated from a woman between 65 and 79 years old who had recovered from COVID-19. Here the CDR3 reads CAWRRQSTYEQYF. The CDR3 nucleotides are TGTGCCTGGAGAAGACAGTCTACCTACGAGCAGTACTTC.